The 6 T cell receptor beta chains below come from one sample, sequenced in a study of T cell repertoires in cytomegalovirus infection. TCRdb analysed the reads with MiXCR anew, one entry per CDR3 protein. The data contain about 97,000 distinct CDR3 sequences, about 15% of them singletons. The sample comprised PBMCs. The origin of the receptors is a human donor in good health (CMV status not recorded). Some clones in this sample may be carry-over from other donors' samples.

The chain employs TRBV4-1 and TRBJ2-7; no reliable D call. The germline V gene encodes CDR1 MGHRA and CDR2 YSYEKL. Trimming took off 1 base at V and 3 bases at J, with 19 bases between the two ends. CDR3 length: 17 residues. This CDR3 reads CASSQATISDSFYEQYF. The DNA for the CDR3 is TGCGCCAGCAGCCAAGCAACCATTAGTGATAGCTTCTACGAGCAGTACTTC.

The sample holds many counts of this clonotype. The chain carries TRBV5-4 and TRBJ2-3; 8 bases align to TRBD2. Germline V gene lookup returns CDR1 SGHNT and CDR2 YYREEE (reference sequence). Trimming at V came to 4 bases and at J to 4 bases, leaving 11 bases not matched to a gene. The length of the CDR3 is 16 residues. CDR3: CASSPTGGAGADTQYF. CDR3 DNA sequence: TGTGCCAGCAGCCCAACCGGGGGGGCGGGTGCAGATACGCAGTATTTT.

At least ten counts were recorded for this clonotype. The chain couples TRBV6-6 to TRBJ1-5; D is unclear. This CDR3 comprises 15 residues. Trimming cost V 2 bases and J 0 bases, with 8 bases left between them. The germline gives CDR1 MNHNY, CDR2 SVGAGI (reference sequence). CDR3 in amino acids: CASSYNRDSNQPQHF. The CDR3 DNA sequence: TGTGCCAGCAGTTACAACCGGGATAGCAATCAGCCCCAGCATTTT.

As concerns this clonotype: At one end the junction does not follow the germline gene, possibly because of a read error. CDR3 sequence: CASSKQGGNDQFF. The CDR3 nucleotides are TGTGCCAGCAGTAAACAGGGGGGGAATGACCAGTTCTTC. This chain links TRBV6-8 with TRBJ2-1, with a possible D match to TRBD1 (8 bases). Germline V gene sequence: CDR1 MNHGY, CDR2 SAAAGT. The CDR3 covers 13 residues.

This clonotype was counted at least ten times. The V call is TRBV7-2, the J call TRBJ2-2; D gene unclear. The V gene's germline CDR1 is SGHTA and CDR2 FQGNSA. V shed 5 bases and J shed 4 bases, with 14 bases lying between them. The length of the CDR3 is 15 residues. DNA for the CDR3: TGTGCCAGCAGCCAGCGCGGTTTTTCCACCGGGGAGCTGTTTTTT. It yields the protein CASSQRGFSTGELFF.

This clonotype was counted ten times or more. The chain has TRBV7-2 and TRBJ1-6; D not certain. This CDR3 contains 15 residues. Germline V gene lookup returns CDR1 SGHTA and CDR2 FQGNSA. V lost 3 bases and J 6 bases, leaving 12 bases between the germline ends. The CDR3 region is CASSFLGLGNSPLHF. The CDR3 DNA reads TGTGCCAGCAGCTTCCTCGGGCTGGGTAATTCACCCCTCCACTTT.